The clone carrying this T cell receptor beta chain has just a few counts. This sample was included in a study of spatial heterogeneity in lung cancer. TCRdb re-analysed the 5' RACE reads in MiXCR, keeping a single row per CDR3 protein. The data hold around 41,000 distinct CDR3 sequences, with 20% to 25% observed a single time. Time point denoted: blood at routine non-recurrence follow-up after resection. The authors sequenced whole RNA from tumor, nontumor lung or frozen PBMC without sorting. Trimming removed 3 bases at V and 5 bases at J, with 21 bases between. Germline values: CDR1 DFQATT, CDR2 SNEGSKA (reference sequence). This CDR3 has 16 residues.

The clonotype comes from a female donor with early-stage non-small cell lung cancer. The rearrangement links TRBV20-1 to TRBJ2-3, with a possible D match to TRBD2 (6 bases). The material sequenced was PBMCs, taken at follow-up. The CDR3 bases are TGCAGTGCTAGCCCAGGGACTCCCATTACGGTAGATACGCAGTATTTT. Translating gives CSASPGTPITVDTQYF.